These 28 T cell receptor beta chains were all obtained from the same sample, sequenced in a study of OX40 agonist ivuxolimab in advanced cancers. The table came from immunoSEQ multiplex PCR; TCRdb's copy has only in-frame clones and leaves some out. The table has 65,000 to 100,000 clones, about 86% seen once. The sequenced sample was CD4+ or CD8+ T cells sorted from blood, obtained in a trial of the OX40 agonist ivuxolimab. Every receptor here comes from an adult with an advanced solid tumor such as melanoma, head and neck, liver or kidney cancer.

CDR3 region: CATSGGSGAGETQYF. The CDR3 DNA sequence: TGTGCCACCAGCGGGGGTTCTGGGGCTGGAGAGACCCAGTACTTC. This chain uses TRBV15 with TRBJ2-5, with D perhaps given as TRBD1 or TRBD2 (5 bases each). Trimming stripped 5 bases from V and 4 bases from J, with 17 bases between. This CDR3 region has 15 residues. CDR1 and CDR2 (germline): LNHNV, YYDKDF (reference sequence). The whole variable domain, filled in from reference TRBV15 and TRBJ2-5, reads DAMVIQNPRYQVTQFGKPVTLSCSQTLNHNVMYWYQQKSSQAPKLLFHYYDKDFNNEADTPDNFQSRRPNTSFCFLDIRSPGLGDTAMYLCATSGGSGAGETQYFGPGTRLLVL.

The chain uses TRBV27 and TRBJ2-7; D gene ambiguous. The germline gives CDR1 MNHEY, CDR2 SMNVEV (reference sequence). The CDR3 totals 13 residues. Trimming stripped 2 bases from V and 4 bases from J, with 9 bases between. This CDR3 reads CASSLGPGYEQYF. Written as DNA, the CDR3 is TGTGCCAGCAGTTTAGGCCCTGGTTACGAGCAGTACTTC.

The chain combines TRBV10-1 with TRBJ2-2; 10 bases fit TRBD1. V gave up 6 bases and J gave up 4 bases; unmatched junction bases: 8. The germline CDR1 and CDR2 sequences are WNHNN and SYGVQD (reference sequence). This CDR3 comprises 16 residues. The CDR3 DNA follows: TGCGCCAGCAGACAGACAGGGGGCGGCGGCACCGGGGAGCTGTTTTTT. Protein sequence: CASRQTGGGGTGELFF.

The CDR3 coding sequence is TGTGCCAGCAGGAGCAGGGGGGGGCTGGAAAAACTGTTTTTT. This gives the protein CASRSRGGLEKLFF. This chain uses TRBV6-1 with TRBJ1-4; 7 positions match TRBD1. The CDR3 consists of 14 residues. After removal of 6 bases from V and 8 bases from J, the junction contained 9 bases not matched to a gene. Germline V gives CDR1 MNHNS, CDR2 SASEGT.

This chain links TRBV5-4 with TRBJ2-3; D is unresolved. This CDR3 is built from 15 residues. The V gene's germline CDR1 is SGHNT and CDR2 YYREEE (reference sequence). V lost 0 bases to trimming and J lost 0 bases, with 8 bases between them. CDR3: CASSLEVGSTDTQYF. The CDR3 region has the DNA TGTGCCAGCAGCTTGGAGGTGGGAAGCACAGATACGCAGTATTTT.

The chain uses TRBV7-8 and TRBJ1-5; a possible D gene is TRBD1 (5 bases). Germline lookup yields CDR1 SGHVS and CDR2 FQNEAQ. The CDR3 covers 16 residues. The V gene lost 6 bases and the J gene lost 2 bases, with 17 bases spanning the gap. The CDR3 DNA reads TGTGCCAGCAGTCCCGGAGCCAGGGAGGGCAATCAGCCCCAGCATTTT. The encoded protein is CASSPGAREGNQPQHF.

This chain connects TRBV27 to TRBJ2-1; the D is unclear. The CDR3 sequence is 13 residues long. Germline assignment: CDR1 MNHEY and CDR2 SMNVEV (reference sequence). V was clipped by 6 bases and J by 5 bases, with 11 bases between them. CDR3 in amino acids: CASRASPNNEQFF. The CDR3 coding sequence is TGTGCCAGCAGAGCCTCCCCTAACAATGAGCAGTTCTTC.

The chain carries TRBV29-1 and TRBJ2-1; a possible D gene is TRBD1 (7 bases). The ends were cut back, 6 bases at V and 3 bases at J, with 15 bases in the middle. The CDR3 has 14 residues. Germline CDR1 reads SQVTM; CDR2 reads ANQGSEA. The CDR3 DNA reads as TGCAGCGTACGACAGGGAGGTAGCTACAATGAGCAGTTCTTC. It specifies CSVRQGGSYNEQFF.

This rearrangement joins TRBV7-2 to TRBJ2-2; tentatively, D is TRBD1 (6 bases). The V gene lost 3 bases and the J gene lost 2 bases, with 10 bases spanning the gap. The germline gives CDR1 SGHTA, CDR2 FQGNSA. This CDR3 region has 15 residues. CDR3 in DNA: TGTGCCAGCAGCTTCGGGACACCAAACACCGGGGAGCTGTTTTTT. It specifies CASSFGTPNTGELFF.

This chain uses TRBV21-1 with TRBJ2-7; the listed D gene, TRBD1, was not tested against the DNA. TRBV21-1 is a listed pseudogene. The CDR3 sequence is 14 residues long. Here the CDR3 reads CASSKEGQTYEQYV. The CDR3 nucleotides read TGTGCCAGCAGCAAAGAGGGACAGACCTACGAGCAGTACGTC.

This clone occurred once. In DNA, the CDR3 is TGTGCCAGCATTCTAGCGGGGGGCACCAATGAGCAGTTCTTC. Translated: CASILAGGTNEQFF. V is TRBV7-9 and J is TRBJ2-1, with 11 bases identical to TRBD2. V was clipped by 7 bases and J by 6 bases; unmatched bases: 5. The germline CDR1 and CDR2 sequences are SEHNR and FQNEAQ (reference sequence). The length of the CDR3 is 14 residues.

The chain is built from TRBV14 and TRBJ2-3; D not certain. Germline values: CDR1 SGHDN, CDR2 FVKESK. CDR3 size: 11 residues. Trimming removed 3 bases from V and 4 bases from J, with 2 bases in between. The chain's CDR3 is CASSHADTQYF. CDR3 nucleotides: TGTGCCAGCAGCCATGCAGATACGCAGTATTTT.

The chain links TRBV5-1 to TRBJ2-3; 8 bases line up with TRBD2. With V trimmed by 4 bases and J by 6 bases, 10 bases remained unmatched. Germline V gene data show CDR1 as SGHRS and CDR2 as YFSETQ. This CDR3 spans 15 amino acids. Written as DNA, the CDR3 is TGCGCCAGCAGCCCGATAGCGGGATCCAGGGATACGCAGTATTTT. Encoded protein: CASSPIAGSRDTQYF.

V and J are TRBV4-2 and TRBJ2-1; D is unresolved. The CDR3 consists of 13 residues. Trimming removed 1 base from V and 6 bases from J, with 7 bases in between. Germline V gene data show CDR1 as LGHNA and CDR2 as YNFKEQ. This chain's CDR3 is CASSQGLLNEQFF. For the CDR3, the DNA is TGTGCCAGCAGCCAAGGTCTACTCAATGAGCAGTTCTTC.

The rearrangement links TRBV18 to TRBJ1-3; D is possibly TRBD1 (5 bases). The CDR3 is made up of 17 amino acids. CDR1 and CDR2 (germline): KGHSH, LQKENI. V was cut by 3 bases and J by 0 bases, with 15 bases left in between. The CDR3 spells CASSPYKQGLSGNTIYF. The CDR3 DNA is TGTGCCAGCTCACCTTATAAGCAGGGTCTCTCTGGAAACACCATATATTTT.

The chain combines TRBV19 with TRBJ1-2; D is undetermined. CDR3 length: 14 amino acids. With 7 bases removed from V and 0 bases from J, the gap between germline ends came to 12 bases. The germline V gene has CDR1 LNHDA and CDR2 SQIVND (reference sequence). The DNA for the CDR3 is TGTGCCAGTACGCCAGCGGGTTCTAACTATGGCTACACCTTC. Protein product: CASTPAGSNYGYTF. Full variable domain (rest looked up from reference TRBV19 and TRBJ1-2): DGGITQSPKYLFRKEGQNVTLSCEQNLNHDAMYWYRQDPGQGLRLIYYSQIVNDFQKGDIAEGYSVSREKKESFPLTVTSAQKNPTAFYLCASTPAGSNYGYTFGSGTRLTVV.

The chain has TRBV6-5 and TRBJ1-3; D possibly corresponds to TRBD1 (5 bases). The V gene's germline CDR1 is MNHEY and CDR2 SVGAGI. This CDR3 region has 16 residues. The V and J ends lost 1 base and 0 bases respectively, with 10 bases between them. CDR3 in DNA: TGTGCCAGCAGTTACTTCGCAGGGAGCTCTGGAAACACCATATATTTT. This sequence encodes CASSYFAGSSGNTIYF.

The chain recombines TRBV27 with TRBJ2-3; D is possibly TRBD2 (6 bases). Germline V gives CDR1 MNHEY, CDR2 SMNVEV (reference sequence). The CDR3 is 12 amino acids. V shed 6 bases and J shed 9 bases, with 13 bases lying between them. Written as DNA, the CDR3 is TGTGCCAGCAGCCGACTAGATTCGACGCAGTATTTT. Encoded protein: CASSRLDSTQYF.

The chain is built from TRBV7-8 and TRBJ2-7, with TRBD1 matching 10 bases. After removal of 6 bases from V and 0 bases from J, the junction contained 14 bases not matched to a gene. In germline, CDR1 is SGHVS, CDR2 FQNEAQ. The CDR3 runs to 18 residues. CDR3 amino acids: CASRVVTGGWTSSYEQYF. The CDR3 DNA sequence: TGTGCCAGCAGGGTCGTGACAGGGGGCTGGACCAGCTCCTACGAGCAGTACTTC.

The chain couples TRBV6-1 to TRBJ1-3; D ambiguous. This CDR3 region has 15 residues. Germline V gene data show CDR1 as MNHNS and CDR2 as SASEGT. The V gene lost 6 bases and the J gene lost 0 bases, with 12 bases spanning the gap. The CDR3, as DNA: TGTGCCAGCAGCGTTGATATGACCTCTGGAAACACCATATATTTT. Its protein is CASSVDMTSGNTIYF.

The rearrangement joins TRBV5-6 to TRBJ2-3; D perhaps matches TRBD2 (6 bases). This CDR3 has 17 amino acids. Germline V gene data show CDR1 as SGHDT and CDR2 as YYEEEE. V dropped 2 bases and J dropped 2 bases, with 18 bases sitting between them. The CDR3 spells CASSFWERRGDTDTQYF. CDR3 sequence (DNA): TGTGCCAGCAGCTTCTGGGAGCGGAGGGGCGACACAGATACGCAGTATTTT.

The rearrangement links TRBV4-3 to TRBJ1-2, with D perhaps matching TRBD1 (5 bases). This CDR3 contains 14 residues. Between the trimmed V and J ends, which lost 3 bases and 4 bases, there was a span of 12 bases. Germline V gene data show CDR1 as LGHNA and CDR2 as YSLEER. The CDR3 nucleotides are TGCGCCAGCAGCCAGTCGGGGGGTTTCTATGGCTACACCTTC. This gives the protein CASSQSGGFYGYTF.

The chain uses TRBV30 and TRBJ2-3; D might be TRBD1 (6 bases). V was clipped by 5 bases and J by 4 bases, with 10 bases between them. The CDR3 contains 12 residues. Germline V gives CDR1 GTSNPN, CDR2 SVGIG (reference sequence). CDR3 sequence (DNA): TGTGCCTGGGACAGGACGGCAGATACGCAGTATTTT. Translating it yields CAWDRTADTQYF.

This chain connects TRBV5-4 to TRBJ1-3; a weak D match, TRBD1 (5 bases). Germline lookup yields CDR1 SGHNT and CDR2 YYREEE (reference sequence). The germline V and J ends were trimmed by 1 base and 3 bases, with 11 bases remaining between them. This CDR3 has 15 amino acids. The CDR3 nucleotides read TGTGCCAGCAGCTTGTTTCAGGGCGGTGGAAACACCATATATTTT. Translating it yields CASSLFQGGGNTIYF.

The chain is built from TRBV19 and TRBJ2-1, with 7 bases that match TRBD1. This CDR3 spans 16 amino acids. Germline lookup yields CDR1 LNHDA and CDR2 SQIVND (reference sequence). The trim removed 3 bases at V and 2 bases at J, leaving 7 bases unmatched. Here the CDR3 reads CASSILPGTAYNEQFF. The CDR3 nucleotides read TGTGCCAGTAGTATCCTCCCCGGGACAGCCTACAATGAGCAGTTCTTC.

The V gene is TRBV28, the J gene TRBJ2-1; D is unclear. This CDR3 spans 12 amino acids. CDR1 MDHEN and CDR2 SYDVKM come from the germline V gene. V dropped 2 bases and J dropped 9 bases, with 8 bases sitting between them. CDR3 sequence reads: CASSLGRVEQFF. The CDR3, as DNA: TGTGCCAGCAGTTTAGGTCGGGTTGAGCAGTTCTTC. Variable domain in full (rest from reference TRBV28 and TRBJ2-1): DVKVTQSSRYLVKRTGEKVFLECVQDMDHENMFWYRQDPGLGLRLIYFSYDVKMKEKGDIPEGYSVSREKKERFSLILESASTNQTSMYLCASSLGRVEQFFGPGTRLTVL.

V usage is TRBV7-9 and J usage is TRBJ2-2, with D possibly TRBD1 on 7 matching bases. Germline loops: CDR1 SEHNR, CDR2 FQNEAQ (reference sequence). The CDR3 has 18 amino acids. The V and J ends lost 5 bases and 2 bases respectively, with 21 bases between them. CDR3 DNA sequence: TGTGCCAGCAGCCGACAGGGAGGCAGGGACCTTAACACCGGGGAGCTGTTTTTT. It translates to CASSRQGGRDLNTGELFF.

The chain is built from TRBV5-1 and TRBJ2-2; D is perhaps TRBD2 (6 bases). The CDR3 runs 14 residues. V dropped 0 bases and J dropped 7 bases, with 10 bases sitting between them. CDR1 and CDR2 from the germline V gene are SGHRS and YFSETQ. CDR3 bases: TGCGCCAGCAGCTTGGGGGACTCTAGCGGGGAGCTGTTTTTT. It is translated as CASSLGDSSGELFF.